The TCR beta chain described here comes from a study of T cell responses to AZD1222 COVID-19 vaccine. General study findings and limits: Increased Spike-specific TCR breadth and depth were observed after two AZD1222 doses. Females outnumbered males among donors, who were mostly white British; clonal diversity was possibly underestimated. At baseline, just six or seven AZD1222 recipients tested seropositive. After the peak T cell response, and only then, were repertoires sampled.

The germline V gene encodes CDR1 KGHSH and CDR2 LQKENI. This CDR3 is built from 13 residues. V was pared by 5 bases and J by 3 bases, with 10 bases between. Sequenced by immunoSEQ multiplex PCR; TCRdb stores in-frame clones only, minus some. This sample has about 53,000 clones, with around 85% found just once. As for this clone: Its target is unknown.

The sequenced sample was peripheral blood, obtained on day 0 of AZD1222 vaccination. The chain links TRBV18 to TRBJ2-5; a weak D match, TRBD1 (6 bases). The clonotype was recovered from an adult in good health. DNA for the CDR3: TGTGCCAGCTCATCGGGACAAGAAGAGACCCAGTACTTC. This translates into CASSSGQEETQYF.